Below, 28 T cell receptor beta chains from the same sample are listed, as sequenced in a study of CD8 T cells in Susac syndrome (dated by TCRdb to 2018 to 2020). The library was generated by the immunoSEQ multiplex PCR assay. RNA was extracted using the RNeasy kit, and roughly 0.5 to 1 ug of the RNA was reverse transcribed with random hexamers. TCRdb's own reprocessing of the public reads used fastp at Q25 and MiXCR and kept productive beta chains. Rows merge per CDR3 protein into single entries with the most common DNA and genes. Here the sample has a few hundred thousand distinct CDR3 sequences; about 95% occur a single time. Jointly, the top ten make up 0.15% of the sample. Material for sequencing was CD4+ T cells from PBMCs. The receptors originated from a human donor with Susac syndrome.

The CDR3 nucleotides are TGTGCCAGCAGTTACTCCTGGACAGGGGGAAATACGCAGTATTTT. Its translation: CASSYSWTGGNTQYF. This rearrangement joins TRBV6-2 or TRBV6-3 to TRBJ2-3, with TRBD1 matching 10 bases. Trimming at V came to 0 bases and at J to 7 bases, leaving 4 bases not matched to a gene. The CDR3 has 15 amino acids. Looked up from germline, CDR1 is MNHEY and CDR2 is SVGEGT.

The chain employs TRBV29-1 and TRBJ1-4; D is unresolved. Trimming cost V 7 bases and J 3 bases, with 6 bases left between them. The CDR3 loop spans 11 amino acids. CDR1 and CDR2 from the germline V gene are SQVTM and ANQGSEA. CDR3 coding DNA: TGCAGCGGCCGCTCTAATGAAAAACTGTTTTTT. Its translation is CSGRSNEKLFF.

The J gene is TRBJ2-7, the V gene TRBV14, with D maybe TRBD2 (6 bases). In germline, CDR1 is SGHDN, CDR2 FVKESK. The V gene lost 6 bases and the J gene lost 8 bases, with 20 bases spanning the gap. The CDR3 is 14 residues long. The CDR3, as DNA: TGTGCCAGCAGTGCCGGGACTCCCAATACGAAGCAGTACTTC. As protein: CASSAGTPNTKQYF.

The J gene is TRBJ2-1, the V gene TRBV7-9, with 9 bases that match TRBD1. The J call is doubtful: the DNA matches TRBJ2-7 better. The germline V gene has CDR1 SEHNR and CDR2 FQNEAQ (reference sequence). The CDR3 sequence is 17 residues long. CDR3 DNA: TGTGCCAGCAGCCCAGGACAGGGGACGGCCGGTGTTCGCGAGCAGTACTTC. It codes for CASSPGQGTAGVREQYF.

The chain links TRBV5-6 to TRBJ2-7, with TRBD1 as a possible D gene (6 bases). The CDR3 has 14 amino acids. The V and J ends lost 4 bases and 2 bases respectively, with 13 bases between them. CDR1 SGHDT and CDR2 YYEEEE come from the germline V gene. CDR3 loop: CASSPPGDPYEQYF. The CDR3 bases are TGTGCCAGCAGCCCCCCAGGGGATCCCTACGAGCAGTACTTC.

The V and J genes are TRBV4-1 and TRBJ1-5; D not certain. Germline lookup yields CDR1 MGHRA and CDR2 YSYEKL. The CDR3 contains 17 residues. V lost 1 base and J 0 bases, leaving 13 bases between the germline ends. CDR3 bases: TGCGCCAGCAGCCAAGTCGGGCTTATGGATAGCAATCAGCCCCAGCATTTT. It is translated as CASSQVGLMDSNQPQHF.

The chain links TRBV7-2 to TRBJ2-7; tentative D call: TRBD2 (5 bases). CDR3 length equals 14 residues. The germline CDR1 and CDR2 sequences are SGHTA and FQGNSA. Trimming cost V 7 bases and J 2 bases, with 15 bases left between them. CDR3 sequence: CASNSGILPYEQYF. For the CDR3, the DNA is TGTGCCAGCAATTCGGGGATCCTTCCCTACGAGCAGTACTTC.

The chain joins TRBV29-1 to TRBJ1-1, with 8 bases lining up with TRBD1. Looked up from germline, CDR1 is SQVTM and CDR2 is ANQGSEA. This CDR3 has 15 residues. V trimming: 7 bases; J trimming: 3 bases; junction bases outside the gene matches: 13. CDR3 nucleotides: TGCAGCGGAATCTCAGGGGACAGGCGGTACACTGAAGCTTTCTTT. Its translation: CSGISGDRRYTEAFF.

Here the CDR3 DNA reads TGTGCCTGGAGTACAGGGGGTAGCAAAGCTTTCTTT. This encodes CAWSTGGSKAFF. V usage is TRBV30 and J usage is TRBJ1-1, with 8 bases fitting TRBD1. The J segment lost 9 bases and the V segment lost 2 bases, leaving 5 bases of the junction unmatched. This CDR3 region has 12 residues. Germline V gene sequence: CDR1 GTSNPN, CDR2 SVGIG (reference sequence).

The chain's CDR3 is CASSPNPLATGTQYF. CDR3 bases: TGTGCCAGCAGTCCCAACCCCCTAGCGACCGGGACCCAGTACTTC. The chain links TRBV12-3 or TRBV12-4 to TRBJ2-5, with D possibly being TRBD2 (6 bases). The CDR3 covers 15 residues. Trimming removed 5 bases at V and 7 bases at J, with 20 bases between.

CDR3: CATSDRRETDTQYF. The DNA of the CDR3 is TGTGCCACCAGTGACCGCAGGGAAACAGATACGCAGTATTTT. The rearrangement uses TRBV24-1 and TRBJ2-3; TRBD1 is a possible D gene (5 bases). The V gene's germline CDR1 is KGHDR and CDR2 SFDVKD. The length of the CDR3 is 14 residues. Trimming took 4 bases from V and 3 from J, leaving 10 bases between them.

The CDR3 nucleotides are TGTGCCAGCAGCTCGACCCCCGGTGGCGAGCAGTACTTC. As protein: CASSSTPGGEQYF. The chain links TRBV7-3 to TRBJ2-7; D gene ambiguous. CDR1 and CDR2 (germline): SGHTA, FQGTGA. This CDR3 has 13 residues. Trimming removed 4 bases at V and 6 bases at J, with 13 bases between.

The chain has TRBV10-3 and TRBJ2-3; 8 bases match TRBD2. The CDR3 has 14 amino acids. Losses at the gene ends were 11 bases for V and 2 bases for J; bases not matched to a gene: 9. The V gene's germline CDR1 is ENHRY and CDR2 SYGVKD. Here the CDR3 reads CAVGGGPTTDTQYF. The DNA for the CDR3 is TGTGCCGTCGGGGGGGGACCTACCACAGATACGCAGTATTTT.

The genes are TRBV27 and TRBJ2-2; D remains unclear. Germline loops: CDR1 MNHEY, CDR2 SMNVEV (reference sequence). Trimming removed 6 bases from V and 7 bases from J, with 9 bases in between. The CDR3 is made up of 12 amino acids. CDR3 amino acids: CASRWADGELFF. DNA for the CDR3: TGTGCCAGCAGATGGGCGGACGGGGAGCTGTTTTTT.

The chain is built from TRBV20-1 and TRBJ1-2, with D perhaps matching TRBD1 (5 bases). The CDR3 runs 12 residues. With 6 bases removed from V and 3 bases from J, the gap between germline ends came to 11 bases. Germline CDR1 and CDR2: DFQATT and SNEGSKA (reference sequence). CDR3 DNA sequence: TGCAGTGCCAGCCTGACAGACTATGGCTACACCTTC. Encoded protein: CSASLTDYGYTF.

Written as DNA, the CDR3 is TGCAGCGTTGGGACCGGGGTCGGGTGGGACGAGCAGTACTTC. It codes for CSVGTGVGWDEQYF. The rearrangement joins TRBV29-1 to TRBJ2-7; a possible D gene is TRBD2 (5 bases). V was shortened by 4 bases and J by 5 bases, with 18 bases between the two germline ends. CDR3 length: 14 residues. Germline V lookup: CDR1 SQVTM, CDR2 ANQGSEA.

This chain uses TRBV20-1 with TRBJ2-2; D perhaps matches TRBD1 (5 bases). This CDR3 is built from 16 residues. Germline V gives CDR1 DFQATT, CDR2 SNEGSKA (reference sequence). The V and J ends lost 0 bases and 2 bases respectively, with 13 bases between them. CDR3 coding DNA: TGCAGTGCTAGAGATCAGGGCAGGATAAACACCGGGGAGCTGTTTTTT. This translates into CSARDQGRINTGELFF.

A remark on this clonotype: At one end, the junction sequence differs from germline, possibly due to a read error. The chain recombines TRBV20-1 with TRBJ1-1; no reliable D call. This CDR3 comprises 12 residues. Germline V gene lookup returns CDR1 DFQATT and CDR2 SNEGSKA (reference sequence). DNA for the CDR3: TGCAGTGCCAGAGGGAGGGTCACTGAAGCTTTCTTT. Residues: CSARGRVTEAFF.

This clonotype was counted only a few times. The chain links TRBV10-3 to TRBJ2-1; the match to TRBD2 covers 8 bases. After removal of 0 bases from V and 4 bases from J, the junction contained 2 bases not matched to a gene. Per germline, CDR1 ENHRY and CDR2 SYGVKD. The CDR3 is 15 residues long. CDR3 protein: CAISESTSGYNEQFF. In DNA form, the CDR3 reads TGTGCCATCAGTGAGTCTACTAGCGGATACAATGAGCAGTTCTTC.

The chain employs TRBV3-1 and TRBJ2-1, with D maybe TRBD2 (5 bases). CDR1 and CDR2 from the germline V gene are LGHDT and YNNKEL (reference sequence). The V gene lost 1 base and the J gene lost 6 bases, with 7 bases spanning the gap. CDR3 length equals 13 residues. The CDR3 is CASSQGGGNEQFF. For the CDR3, the DNA is TGTGCCAGCAGCCAAGGTGGAGGCAATGAGCAGTTCTTC.

The chain links TRBV4-2 to TRBJ1-1; D call uncertain. The CDR3 runs 14 residues. Germline V lookup: CDR1 LGHNA, CDR2 YNFKEQ. V lost 0 bases and J lost 5, with 10 bases in between. The CDR3 protein is CASSQDRSRTEAFF. The CDR3 DNA is TGTGCCAGCAGCCAAGACAGGTCGCGGACTGAAGCTTTCTTT.

This chain uses TRBV28 with TRBJ2-7, with D perhaps assigned TRBD1 or TRBD2 (6 bases each). In germline, CDR1 is MDHEN, CDR2 SYDVKM. The V end lost 8 bases, the J end lost 1 base, and 24 bases lay between the germline ends. This CDR3 has 17 residues. CDR3 sequence: CASYQRGATTTSYEQYF. The CDR3 coding sequence is TGTGCCAGCTACCAGAGGGGGGCGACAACTACTTCCTACGAGCAGTACTTC.

This chain uses TRBV6-6 with TRBJ1-2; TRBD1 matches 7 bases. V lost 7 bases and J lost 5; bases outside the gene matches: 10. Germline loops: CDR1 MNHNY, CDR2 SVGAGI (reference sequence). The CDR3 is 14 residues long. CDR3 in DNA: TGTGCCAGCATGGAAGACAGGGCGGTTTATGGCTACACCTTC. This translates into CASMEDRAVYGYTF.

The chain has TRBV28 and TRBJ1-2; D uncertain. Trimming stripped 11 bases from V and 2 bases from J, with 12 bases between. Germline CDR1 and CDR2: MDHEN and SYDVKM. This CDR3 has 12 amino acids. This CDR3 is CAAGRLNYGYTF. DNA of the CDR3: TGTGCCGCGGGCAGGCTAAACTATGGCTACACCTTC.

The rearrangement uses TRBV12-3 or TRBV12-4 and TRBJ2-3, with D possibly being TRBD2 (7 bases). The V gene lost 6 bases and the J gene lost 0 bases, with 19 bases spanning the gap. The CDR3 runs 17 residues. The CDR3 reads CASRREGGAPSTDTQYF. The CDR3 bases are TGTGCCAGCAGGCGAGAGGGGGGGGCGCCTAGCACAGATACGCAGTATTTT.

The chain links TRBV19 to TRBJ1-5; 8 nucleotides line up with TRBD1. The CDR3 covers 16 residues. The junction had 9 bases not matched to a gene; V was cut back by 5 bases and J by 3 bases. In germline, CDR1 is LNHDA, CDR2 SQIVND (reference sequence). The CDR3 DNA sequence: TGTGCCAGTAGTGGGGGGCAGGGGGCAAACAATCAGCCCCAGCATTTT. Translation gives CASSGGQGANNQPQHF.

The count of this clonotype is one. The chain links TRBV20-1 to TRBJ2-5, with 7 nucleotides matching TRBD1. The CDR3 has 12 residues. Germline V gives CDR1 DFQATT, CDR2 SNEGSKA (reference sequence). The CDR3 sequence is CSSQTGQETQYF. The DNA of the CDR3 is TGCAGCTCTCAGACAGGGCAAGAGACCCAGTACTTC.

J is TRBJ2-7 and V is TRBV19, with 9 bases fitting TRBD1. The CDR3 totals 13 residues. V gave up 4 bases and J gave up 5 bases; unmatched junction bases: 3. In germline, CDR1 is LNHDA, CDR2 SQIVND (reference sequence). The chain's CDR3 is CASSRDREDEQYF. Written as DNA, the CDR3 is TGTGCCAGTAGTAGGGACAGGGAGGACGAGCAGTACTTC.